This T cell receptor (beta chain) came from a study of T-cell reconstitution after alpha-beta-depleted transplantation in children. Broader study findings: Surviving recipient T cells and intrathymic progenitors accounted for some patients' high TCRbeta diversity at day 60. About two months after transplant, alpha-beta T cells reportedly came from several hundred expanded graft clones. When one year had passed after transplant, most T-cell counts and diversity came from newly produced T cells.

This clonotype was recorded at least ten times. Antigen: not known. The library targeted TCRbeta and was prepared with unique molecular identifiers. TCRdb reprocessed the PCR reads via MiXCR and lists one record per CDR3 protein. The repertoire holds almost 500,000 distinct CDR3 sequences, with over 9.5% as singletons. The V and J ends lost 8 bases and 1 base respectively, with 15 bases between them. CDR1 and CDR2 from the germline V gene are SGHTA and FQGNSA. This CDR3 contains 15 residues. The source is a child aged 2 to 15 with inherited bone marrow failure, due to receive a stem cell transplant. This sequence joins TRBV7-2 and TRBJ2-1; D tentatively reads TRBD1 or TRBD2 (5 bases each). The specimen comprised PBMCs, sampled before TCRalphabeta/CD19-depleted stem cell transplant. The chain's CDR3 is CASGRGAASYNEQFF. The CDR3 coding sequence is TGTGCCAGCGGTAGGGGAGCGGCTTCCTACAATGAGCAGTTCTTC.